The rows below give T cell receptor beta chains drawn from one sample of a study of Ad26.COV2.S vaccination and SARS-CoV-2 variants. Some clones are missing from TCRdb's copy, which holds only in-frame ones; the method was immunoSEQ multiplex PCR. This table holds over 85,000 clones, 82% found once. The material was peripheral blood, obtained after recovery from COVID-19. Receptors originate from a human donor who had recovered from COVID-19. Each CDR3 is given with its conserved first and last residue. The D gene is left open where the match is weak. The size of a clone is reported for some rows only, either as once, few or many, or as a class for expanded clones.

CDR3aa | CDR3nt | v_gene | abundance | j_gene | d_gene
CASSRRLGTDTQYF | TGTGCCAGCAGCCGGCGACTAGGCACAGATACGCAGTATTTT | TRBV3-1/TRBV3-2 | . | TRBJ2-3 | .
CASSPGSFPYEQYF | TGTGCCAGCAGCCCGGGGAGTTTCCCCTACGAGCAGTACTTC | TRBV14 | . | TRBJ2-7 | .
CASRGRAYEQYF | TGTGCCAGCAGGGGGAGGGCCTACGAGCAGTACTTC | TRBV27 | . | TRBJ2-7 | TRBD2
CASSVRWQGETQYF | TGTGCCAGCAGCGTAAGGTGGCAGGGAGAGACCCAGTACTTC | TRBV9 | once | TRBJ2-5 | .
CAIRSGQGGYEQYF | TGTGCCATCAGGTCGGGACAGGGTGGCTACGAGCAGTACTTC | TRBV10-3 | . | TRBJ2-7 | TRBD1
CASRDPGLFTDTQYF | TGTGCCAGCAGGGACCCGGGACTATTCACAGATACGCAGTATTTT | TRBV6-5 | . | TRBJ2-3 | TRBD2
CASSSLRTDTQYF | TGTGCCAGCAGCTCTTTACGCACAGATACGCAGTATTTT | TRBV7-2 | . | TRBJ2-3 | .
CASSESPGGFRADTQYF | TGTGCCAGCAGTGAAAGCCCGGGGGGTTTTCGGGCAGATACGCAGTATTTT | TRBV6-1 | . | TRBJ2-3 | TRBD2
CASSREIQDPGQGAHEQFF | TGTGCCAGCAGCCGAGAGATACAAGATCCGGGACAGGGGGCCCATGAGCAGTTCTTC | TRBV14 | . | TRBJ2-1 | TRBD1
CASSFTIPTGETTSYEQYF | TGCGCCAGCAGCTTTACAATACCCACAGGCGAAACCACCTCCTACGAGCAGTACTTC | TRBV4-3 | . | TRBJ2-7 | .
CASSIGRNTEAFF | TGTGCCAGCAGTATCGGGAGGAACACTGAAGCTTTCTTT | TRBV2 | . | TRBJ1-1 | .
CATSRVLAAGDTQYF | TGTGCCACCAGCAGAGTCTTGGCTGCGGGAGATACGCAGTATTTT | TRBV15 | once | TRBJ2-3 | .
CASSFPLIENPLLNTEAFF | TGTGCCAGCAGTTTTCCTCTTATCGAGAACCCCCTTCTTAACACTGAAGCTTTCTTT | TRBV28 | . | TRBJ1-1 | .
CASSLTSDTQYF | TGTGCCAGCAGTTTAACGTCAGATACGCAGTATTTT | TRBV28 | . | TRBJ2-3 | .
CASSRSGIPLLTDTQYF | TGTGCCAGCAGCCGGAGCGGGATCCCCCTGTTGACAGATACGCAGTATTTT | TRBV5-4 | . | TRBJ2-3 | TRBD2
CASSLVTFRGTEQFF | TGTGCCAGCAGCTTAGTGACGTTTCGGGGGACTGAGCAGTTCTTC | TRBV7-8 | . | TRBJ2-1 | .
CSVEAKGEQFF | TGCAGCGTTGAAGCCAAGGGTGAGCAGTTCTTC | TRBV29-1 | . | TRBJ2-1 | .
CASSLGAGTGEKLFF | TGTGCCAGCAGCTTAGGTGCCGGGACAGGTGAAAAACTGTTTTTT | TRBV7-3 | few | TRBJ1-4 | TRBD1
CASSIEGASTEAFF | TGTGCCAGCAGTATCGAGGGGGCGAGCACTGAAGCTTTCTTT | TRBV2 | . | TRBJ1-1 | TRBD1
CASSGWGTGEQFF | TGTGCCAGCAGCGGCTGGGGTACGGGTGAGCAGTTCTTC | TRBV5-8 | . | TRBJ2-1 | .
CASTEGTMGTGELFF | TGTGCCAGCACCGAAGGGACTATGGGCACCGGGGAGCTGTTTTTT | TRBV11-2 | . | TRBJ2-2 | TRBD2
CASSSLLYEQYF | TGTGCCAGCAGTTCGCTACTTTACGAGCAGTACTTC | TRBV6-6 | . | TRBJ2-7 | .
CASSFRDRGRNSPLHF | TGTGCCAGCAGCTTCCGGGACAGGGGGCGTAATTCACCCCTCCACTTT | TRBV7-2 | once | TRBJ1-6 | TRBD1
CSVDLENTGELFF | TGCAGCGTTGATCTAGAGAACACCGGGGAGCTGTTTTTT | TRBV29-1 | medium-sized | TRBJ2-2 | .
CASSPDGNTYNEQFF | TGTGCCAGCAGTCCGGACGGAAATACCTACAATGAGCAGTTCTTC | TRBV27 | . | TRBJ2-1 | .